This is a list of T cell receptor beta chains from one sample in a study of cytomegalovirus exposure and HLA in healthy donors. Libraries were prepared by immunoSEQ multiplex PCR; TCRdb keeps only in-frame clonotypes and omits some of them. The sample consists of over 120,000 clones, roughly nine tenths of them appearing once. Input material: PBMCs. The source of these receptors is a woman in her late teens or twenties in good health and CMV-seropositive. The CDR3 runs from the conserved cysteine through the conserved F or W. Each record gives: V gene, D gene, J gene, clone size, CDR3 protein, CDR3 DNA. A D gene is named only where the DNA matches it firmly. Size tells how often a clone was seen (once, few, many) or the class of an expanded clone, and some rows leave it out.

V gene: TRBV4-1
D gene: TRBD1
J gene: TRBJ1-2
clone size: few
CDR3 protein: CASSQAGQGARGYTF
CDR3 DNA: TGCGCCAGCAGCCAAGCCGGACAGGGGGCGCGAGGCTACACCTTC

V gene: TRBV7-8
D gene: TRBD2
J gene: TRBJ2-2
clone size: once
CDR3 protein: CASSFSGGVPGTGELFF
CDR3 DNA: TGTGCCAGCAGCTTTAGCGGGGGGGTGCCGGGAACCGGGGAGCTGTTTTTT

V gene: TRBV28
D gene: -
J gene: TRBJ1-1
clone size: few
CDR3 protein: CASNLRGNTEAFF
CDR3 DNA: TGTGCCAGCAACCTGCGGGGGAACACTGAAGCTTTCTTT

V gene: TRBV19
D gene: -
J gene: TRBJ1-2
clone size: -
CDR3 protein: CASSIVYRGMDGYTF
CDR3 DNA: TGTGCCAGTAGTATAGTTTACCGGGGTATGGACGGCTACACCTTC

V gene: TRBV7-6
D gene: -
J gene: TRBJ2-7
clone size: -
CDR3 protein: CASSPEPGVSYEQYF
CDR3 DNA: TGTGCCAGCAGCCCCGAGCCAGGGGTCTCCTACGAGCAGTACTTC

V gene: TRBV5-1
D gene: TRBD1
J gene: TRBJ1-2
clone size: -
CDR3 protein: CASSARTGGGTNYGYTF
CDR3 DNA: TGCGCCAGCAGCGCCAGGACAGGGGGCGGCACAAACTATGGCTACACCTTC

V gene: TRBV28
D gene: TRBD2
J gene: TRBJ2-1
clone size: -
CDR3 protein: CASSFPGGGSEQFF
CDR3 DNA: TGTGCCAGCAGTTTTCCCGGGGGGGGTAGTGAGCAGTTCTTC

V gene: TRBV7-2
D gene: -
J gene: TRBJ1-1
clone size: -
CDR3 protein: CASSPHPGEGNTEAFF
CDR3 DNA: TGTGCCAGCAGCCCCCACCCAGGGGAAGGGAACACTGAAGCTTTCTTT

V gene: TRBV7-9
D gene: -
J gene: TRBJ1-2
clone size: -
CDR3 protein: CASSLGANGYTF
CDR3 DNA: TGTGCCAGCAGCTTGGGGGCGAATGGCTACACCTTC

V gene: TRBV7-9
D gene: -
J gene: TRBJ2-7
clone size: -
CDR3 protein: CASSDSGGGSPYEQYF
CDR3 DNA: TGTGCCAGCAGCGATAGCGGTGGGGGATCTCCTTACGAGCAGTACTTC

V gene: TRBV10-3
D gene: -
J gene: TRBJ1-5
clone size: -
CDR3 protein: CAISQGNNQPQHF
CDR3 DNA: TGTGCCATCAGTCAGGGGAACAATCAGCCCCAGCATTTT